The subject of this entry is one T cell receptor beta chain. This CDR3 is built from 13 residues. After removal of 7 bases from V and 10 bases from J, the junction contained 7 bases not matched to a gene. Germline CDR1 and CDR2: LGHDT and YNNKEL (reference sequence). Clones were sequenced by immunoSEQ multiplex PCR, and TCRdb holds only the in-frame ones, with some missing. The sample records about 160,000 clones, about 95% being singletons. The sample comes from a study of control samples from healthy donors and cancer patients. Sequencing was carried out using PBMCs. This clonotype was sampled from a man aged 55 to 70 with colorectal cancer. The chain joins TRBV3-1 (or the pseudogene TRBV3-2) to TRBJ1-6; 7 bases are a match to TRBD1. The CDR3 DNA reads TGTGCCAGCACTCGACAGGGAGGATCACCCCTCCACTTT. Amino acid sequence: CASTRQGGSPLHF.